This T cell receptor (beta chain) was identified during a study of Tregs in tolerant kidney transplant recipients. About the research overall: Recipient PBMCs carried a CFSE label and met irradiated graft donor PBMCs for approximately 6 days before FACS sorting.

This clone showed up just a few times. Its specificity is not known. Study-wide findings and caveats: Validation in larger populations is needed because few patients were studied. Tregs expanded with activated donor B cells seemed most donor-specific.

Sequencing was performed with immunoSEQ multiplex PCR; in TCRdb, only in-frame clones are kept and a portion is missing. Of roughly 9,000 clones listed, about half are singletons. V dropped 5 bases and J dropped 8; count of bases not matched to a gene: 2. CDR3 length: 13 amino acids. CDR1 is MNHEY and CDR2 is SVGAGI in the germline V gene. Sequenced material: CD4+ T cells from blood cultured with allogeneic cells. The receptor comes from a human donor in good health. The chain employs TRBV6-5 and TRBJ1-4; 10 nucleotides line up with TRBD1. The CDR3 DNA sequence: TGTGCCAGCAGTGACAGGGGGCGCGAAAAACTGTTTTTT. Its translation is CASSDRGREKLFF.